This T cell receptor beta chain comes out of a study of cytomegalovirus exposure and HLA in healthy donors. As to this clone: Its antigen is unidentified.

With 60 Vbeta and 13 Jbeta primers, the PCR was carried out. The repertoire was sequenced with immunoSEQ multiplex PCR; TCRdb's copy has only in-frame clones and lacks some. The table shows roughly 110,000 clones, with under 80% occurring only once. CDR1 and CDR2 (germline): MNHEY, SMNVEV (reference sequence). The V gene lost 3 bases and the J gene lost 2 bases, with 8 bases spanning the gap. This CDR3 spans 13 amino acids. Overall study results and limits: The study recorded 150 to 200 TCR beta chains that were cytomegalovirus-associated.

The specimen was PBMCs. This receptor was taken from a woman in her forties in good health and CMV-seropositive. The chain has TRBV27 and TRBJ2-7; D gene uncertain. The CDR3 loop is CASSFSSPYEQYF. CDR3 nucleotide sequence: TGTGCCAGCAGTTTCTCGTCCCCCTACGAGCAGTACTTC.